This T cell receptor (beta chain) was obtained from a study of CXCR3-negative and CXCR3-positive naive CD8 T cells. The study's findings and limits: Researchers reported similar TRBV-TRBJ usage in naive CXCR3-negative and CXCR3-positive cells, though memory differed. The level of CXCR3 expression partially decreased after cryopreservation; the majority of assays used fresh PBMCs. Naive subsets were similarly diverse, while memory CD8+ repertoires were much less diverse.

It was by 5' RACE with UMI labels that the TRB cDNA libraries were prepared. TCRdb derives one entry per CDR3 protein from the 5' RACE reads, leaving out DNA. The repertoire shows under 85,000 distinct CDR3 sequences; the top ten hold roughly 1.5%. The CDR3 length is 14 residues. CDR1 PRHDT and CDR2 FYEKMQ come from the germline V gene (reference sequence). To note about this clonotype: Its cognate antigen is unknown.

Within the CD8+ T cell compartment, naive cells were CD45RO-CCR7+CD27+CD95-. The clonotype originates from a human donor in good health. Some clones in this sample may be carry-over from other donors' samples. This chain links TRBV13 with TRBJ1-1. The specimen was naive CXCR3- CD8+ T cells from blood. The subset here: CD45RO-CCR7+CD27+CD95- naive CD8+ T cells lacking CXCR3 (TNR3-). The CDR3 spells CASSLNMDTGEAFF.